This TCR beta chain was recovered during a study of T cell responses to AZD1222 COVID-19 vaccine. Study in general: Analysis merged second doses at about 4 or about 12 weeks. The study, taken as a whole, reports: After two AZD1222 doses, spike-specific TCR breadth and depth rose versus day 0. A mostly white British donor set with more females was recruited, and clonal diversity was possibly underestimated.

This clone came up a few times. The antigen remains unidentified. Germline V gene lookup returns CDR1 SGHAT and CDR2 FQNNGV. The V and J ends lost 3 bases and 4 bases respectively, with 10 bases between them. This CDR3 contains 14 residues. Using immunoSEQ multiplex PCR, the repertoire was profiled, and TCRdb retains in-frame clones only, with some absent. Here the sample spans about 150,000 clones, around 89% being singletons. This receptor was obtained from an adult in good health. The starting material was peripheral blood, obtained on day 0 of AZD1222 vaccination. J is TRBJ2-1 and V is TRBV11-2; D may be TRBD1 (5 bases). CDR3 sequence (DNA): TGTGCCAGCAGCTTGGGCGACAGTTACAATGAGCAGTTCTTC. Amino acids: CASSLGDSYNEQFF.